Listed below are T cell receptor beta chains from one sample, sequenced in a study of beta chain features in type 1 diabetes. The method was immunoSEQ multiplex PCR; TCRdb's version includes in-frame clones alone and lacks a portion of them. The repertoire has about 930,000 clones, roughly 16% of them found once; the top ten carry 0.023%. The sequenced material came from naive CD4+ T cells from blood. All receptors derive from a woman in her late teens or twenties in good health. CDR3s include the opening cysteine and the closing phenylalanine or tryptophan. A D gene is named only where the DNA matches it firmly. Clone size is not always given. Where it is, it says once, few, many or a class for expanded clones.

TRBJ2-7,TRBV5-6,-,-,CASSLLDKAYEQYF,TGTGCCAGCAGCCTTCTGGACAAAGCCTACGAGCAGTACTTC
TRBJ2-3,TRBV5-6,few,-,CASSSQWLDTQYF,TGTGCCAGCAGCTCCCAGTGGCTAGATACGCAGTATTTT
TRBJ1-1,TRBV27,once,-,CASRRYVIDTEAFF,TGTGCCAGCAGGCGCTATGTAATTGACACTGAAGCTTTCTTT
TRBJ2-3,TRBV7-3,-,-,CASSIKGGADTQYF,TGTGCCAGCAGCATTAAAGGAGGTGCAGATACGCAGTATTTT
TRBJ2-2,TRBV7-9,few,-,CASSLDFPGPNTGELFF,TGTGCCAGCAGCTTAGATTTTCCGGGACCGAACACCGGGGAGCTGTTTTTT
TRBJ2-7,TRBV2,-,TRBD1,CATRDRAYEQYF,TGTGCCACCCGGGACAGGGCCTACGAGCAGTACTTC
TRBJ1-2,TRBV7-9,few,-,CASSSLLGVHGYTF,TGTGCCAGCAGCTCACTCTTGGGGGTTCATGGCTACACCTTC
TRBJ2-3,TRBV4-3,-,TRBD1,CASSHVRGTGSTDTQYF,TGCGCCAGCAGCCACGTACGCGGGACAGGATCCACAGATACGCAGTATTTT
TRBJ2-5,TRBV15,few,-,CATRTMPGETQYF,TGTGCCACCAGGACAATGCCCGGGGAGACCCAGTACTTC
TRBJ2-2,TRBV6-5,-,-,CASRSQGLAGELFF,TGTGCCAGCAGATCGCAGGGACTGGCCGGGGAGCTGTTTTTT
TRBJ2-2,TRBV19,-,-,CASSIRVDDYGELFF,TGTGCCAGTAGTATACGGGTCGACGACTACGGGGAGCTGTTTTTT
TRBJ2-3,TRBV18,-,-,CASSPPAGVGTDTQYF,TGTGCCAGCTCACCACCGGCCGGGGTCGGTACAGATACGCAGTATTTT
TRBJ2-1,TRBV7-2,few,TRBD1,CASSTGQGNEQFF,TGTGCCAGCAGCACGGGACAGGGGAATGAGCAGTTCTTC
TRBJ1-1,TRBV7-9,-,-,CASSLVTGNTEAFF,TGTGCCAGCAGCTTAGTAACTGGTAATACTGAAGCTTTCTTT
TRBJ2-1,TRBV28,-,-,CASTDHNEQFF,TGTGCCAGCACCGACCACAATGAGCAGTTCTTC
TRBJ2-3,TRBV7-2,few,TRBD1,CASSSGQGVADTQYF,TGTGCCAGCAGCTCGGGACAGGGGGTCGCAGATACGCAGTATTTT
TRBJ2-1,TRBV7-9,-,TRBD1,CASSLGWAGGSGEQFF,TGTGCCAGCAGCTTAGGCTGGGCAGGGGGCAGCGGTGAGCAGTTCTTC
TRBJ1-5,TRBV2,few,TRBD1,CASSEGQGANQPQHF,TGTGCCAGCAGTGAAGGACAGGGGGCGAATCAGCCCCAGCATTTT
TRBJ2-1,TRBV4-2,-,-,CASSQDEYGTIFDEQFF,TGTGCCAGCAGCCAAGATGAGTACGGGACGATCTTCGATGAGCAGTTCTTC
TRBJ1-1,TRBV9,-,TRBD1,CASGTGQMNTEAFF,TGTGCCAGCGGCACGGGACAGATGAACACTGAAGCTTTCTTT
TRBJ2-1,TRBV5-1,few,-,CASSPWDGRNEQFF,TGCGCCAGCAGCCCGTGGGACGGACGGAATGAGCAGTTCTTC
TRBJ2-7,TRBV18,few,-,CASSPGLNYEQYF,TGTGCCAGCTCACCTGGACTAAACTACGAGCAGTACTTC
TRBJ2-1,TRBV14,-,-,CASSQFQDDIRVGDSYNEQFF,TGTGCCAGCAGCCAATTCCAAGACGATATAAGGGTAGGGGATAGCTACAATGAGCAGTTCTTC
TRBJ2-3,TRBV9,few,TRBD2,CASSVASGIVGAQYF,TGTGCCAGCAGCGTAGCTAGCGGGATTGTGGGGGCGCAGTATTTT
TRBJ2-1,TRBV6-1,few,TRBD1,CASSGQGASYNEQFF,TGTGCCAGCAGTGGACAGGGGGCTTCCTACAATGAGCAGTTCTTC
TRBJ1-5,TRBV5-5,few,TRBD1,CASSLTGGGNQPQHF,TGTGCCAGCAGCTTGACAGGGGGCGGCAATCAGCCCCAGCATTTT
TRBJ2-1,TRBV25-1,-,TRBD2,CASSERVAGGNEQFF,TGTGCCAGCAGTGAGCGGGTAGCGGGAGGCAATGAGCAGTTCTTC
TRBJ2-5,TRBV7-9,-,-,CASSFGRLRYQETQYF,TGTGCCAGCAGCTTTGGAAGACTCAGGTACCAAGAGACCCAGTACTTC
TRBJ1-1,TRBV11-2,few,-,CASATQGEVNTEAFF,TGTGCCAGCGCTACCCAGGGCGAGGTGAACACTGAAGCTTTCTTT
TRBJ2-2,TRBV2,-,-,CATGFRGLTTGELFF,TGTGCCACAGGGTTTCGAGGCCTAACCACCGGGGAGCTGTTTTTT